This record looks at one T cell receptor beta chain sequence and its context. No antigen is known for it. Everyone who gave samples was a healthy Caucasian. This sample was taken from a study of identical twins. Regarding the study as a whole: A cross-sectional statistical analysis, not follow-up of the same donors, supported the conclusions. Insertions were reduced in abundant cord blood beta clonotypes but not in memory repertoires.

TCRdb redid the calling of the 5' RACE reads with MiXCR, one entry per CDR3 protein. The sample yields about 570,000 distinct CDR3 sequences, roughly 9.9% seen once. These records were also assigned to another study, of yellow fever vaccine responses in identical twins. From that report: On the reported evidence, twins' vaccine T cell responses seemed partly convergent and partly personalized.

Source material: PBMCs. This clonotype originated in a woman between 18 and 29 years old in good health.

The CDR3 region has the DNA TGTGCCACCAGTGACCAAAAGGATTCCTATGGCTACACCTTC. Translated: CATSDQKDSYGYTF. The chain links TRBV24-1 to TRBJ1-2; no firm D call. CDR3 length: 14 residues. V lost 4 bases to trimming and J lost 4 bases, with 12 bases between them. In germline, CDR1 is KGHDR, CDR2 SFDVKD.